The 27 T cell receptor beta chains presented below share a single source sample, sequenced in a study of CXCR3-negative and CXCR3-positive naive CD8 T cells. Antigens for these TCRs are unknown. General study points: CXCR3-positive naive cells carried more hydrophobic TRB CDR3s than CXCR3-negative ones.

TRB cDNA libraries were made by UMI-labeled 5' RACE. TCRdb derives one entry per CDR3 protein from the 5' RACE reads, leaving out DNA. The sample totals 150,000 to 180,000 distinct CDR3 sequences. Sequenced input: naive CXCR3+ CD8+ T cells from blood. Subset defined: CD45RO-CCR7+CD27+CD95- naive CD8+ T cells expressing CXCR3 (TNR3+). The receptors were sampled from a human donor in good health. Some clones in this sample may be carry-over from other donors' samples.

The V and J genes are TRBV3-1 and TRBJ1-2. The CDR3 length is 17 residues. Germline CDR1 LGHDT, CDR2 YNNKEL (reference sequence). CDR3 sequence: CASSHRPQDPVNYGYTF.

The chain is built from TRBV7-6 and TRBJ2-7; TCRdb's D gene call, TRBD1, goes unchecked for lack of DNA. Germline CDR1 and CDR2: SGHVS and FNYEAQ. This CDR3 spans 16 amino acids. CDR3 loop: CASSPIPGTGIHEQYF.

The genes are TRBV20-1 and TRBJ1-2; TCRdb lists TRBD1, though no DNA is available to test this call. CDR3 length equals 15 residues. The V gene's germline CDR1 is DFQATT and CDR2 SNEGSKA (reference sequence). The CDR3 protein is CSARDQRGYSYGYTF.

CDR3 loop: CASSRWDIGTEAFF. V is TRBV5-1 and J is TRBJ1-1; TCRdb indicates TRBD1, and absent DNA this call remains unverified. The CDR3 sequence is 14 residues long. CDR1 and CDR2 from the germline V gene are SGHRS and YFSETQ.

The chain is built from TRBV28 and TRBJ1-4. CDR1 and CDR2 from the germline V gene are MDHEN and SYDVKM. The length of the CDR3 is 11 residues. The CDR3 loop reads CATGTFEKLFF. Looking up the rest from reference TRBV28 and TRBJ1-4 gives the full variable domain: DVKVTQSSRYLVKRTGEKVFLECVQDMDHENMFWYRQDPGLGLRLIYFSYDVKMKEKGDIPEGYSVSREKKERFSLILESASTNQTSMYLCATGTFEKLFFGSGTQLSVL.

V and J are TRBV28 and TRBJ2-7; TCRdb indicates TRBD2, and absent DNA this call remains unverified. The CDR3 has 14 residues. The germline CDR1 and CDR2 sequences are MDHEN and SYDVKM. CDR3 sequence: CATSPVEGSYEQYF.

CDR3 in amino acids: CASSLAGVLSPLHF. The chain is built from TRBV5-1 and TRBJ1-6. This CDR3 has 14 residues. Germline CDR1 is SGHRS and CDR2 is YFSETQ.

This chain joins TRBV7-8 and TRBJ1-5; TCRdb indicates TRBD1, and absent DNA this call remains unverified. Per the germline V gene, CDR1 is SGHVS and CDR2 is FQNEAQ. The length of the CDR3 is 17 residues. The CDR3 loop reads CASSLSRGGYSNQPQHF.

The rearrangement uses TRBV7-6 and TRBJ2-3. Germline values: CDR1 SGHVS, CDR2 FNYEAQ. The CDR3 has 15 amino acids. The CDR3 reads CASSLEIGSTDTQYF.

The rearrangement uses TRBV7-2 and TRBJ2-5; TCRdb gives TRBD1 as the D gene, but with no DNA this cannot be confirmed. The CDR3 has 18 amino acids. CDR1 and CDR2 (germline): SGHTA, FQGNSA. CDR3 amino acids: CASNFDPGGGGEQETQYF.

The rearrangement joins TRBV6-4 to TRBJ2-1. The CDR3 consists of 14 residues. CDR1 is MRHNA, CDR2 SNTAGT, per germline. The CDR3 reads CASSDSNRGNEQFF.

The chain has TRBV6-2 or TRBV6-3 and TRBJ2-7. CDR3 size: 13 residues. Germline values: CDR1 MNHEY, CDR2 SVGEGT. The CDR3 sequence is CASSWADSYEQYF.

CDR3 in amino acids: CASSSEILRLAGGSYEQYF. The genes are TRBV4-1 and TRBJ2-7; TCRdb proposes TRBD2, but this gene call is untestable without DNA. Germline V CDR1 and CDR2: MGHRA, YSYEKL. The CDR3 runs 19 residues.

The V gene is TRBV18, the J gene TRBJ2-7; TCRdb calls TRBD1, which cannot be checked without DNA. The germline CDR1 and CDR2 sequences are KGHSH and LQKENI. CDR3 length: 15 residues. The CDR3 sequence: CASSPYGTDSYEQYF. The entire variable domain, with the rest obtained from reference TRBV18 and TRBJ2-7, is as follows: NAGVMQNPRHLVRRRGQEARLRCSPMKGHSHVYWYRQLPEEGLKFMVYLQKENIIDESGMPKERFSAEFPKEGPSILRIQQVVRGDSAAYFCASSPYGTDSYEQYFGPGTRLTVT.

The chain joins TRBV23-1 to TRBJ2-7; TCRdb's D call, TRBD1, is unchecked because there is no DNA. TRBV23-1 is noted as an ORF with a role that remains uncertain. The CDR3 loop spans 15 amino acids. The chain's CDR3 is CASTQIGTVEYEQYF.

This chain links TRBV6-6 with TRBJ2-7; TCRdb's D call, TRBD1, is unchecked because there is no DNA. Germline CDR1 is MNHNY and CDR2 is SVGAGI (reference sequence). There are 14 residues in the CDR3. CDR3 region: CASSYGGSGYEQYF.

The V gene is TRBV9, the J gene TRBJ1-6; TCRdb selects TRBD1, and the lack of DNA leaves this call unchecked. This CDR3 has 16 residues. Germline CDR1 is SGDLS and CDR2 is YYNGEE. This CDR3 reads CASSPEGGRGNSPLHF.

The chain is built from TRBV29-1 and TRBJ2-1; TCRdb gives TRBD2 as the D gene, but with no DNA this cannot be confirmed. The CDR3 contains 16 residues. CDR1 SQVTM and CDR2 ANQGSEA come from the germline V gene. The CDR3 loop reads CSVRTSGRDSYNEQFF.

The chain joins TRBV9 to TRBJ1-1. Per the germline V gene, CDR1 is SGDLS and CDR2 is YYNGEE. There are 13 residues in the CDR3. CDR3 in amino acids: CASSIQVNTEAFF.

V usage is TRBV3-1 and J usage is TRBJ2-3; TCRdb's D call of TRBD2 is untestable without DNA. The CDR3 runs to 16 residues. Germline lookup yields CDR1 LGHDT and CDR2 YNNKEL (reference sequence). The CDR3 reads CASSYYGLAGTDTQYF.

The chain recombines TRBV10-2 with TRBJ2-7. Per the germline V gene, CDR1 is WSHSY and CDR2 is SAAADI. This CDR3 region has 12 residues. The CDR3 region is CASSLHPYEQYF.

The chain is built from TRBV5-1 and TRBJ2-7; checking the TCRdb D call of TRBD1 is not possible without DNA. Germline-derived CDR1 and CDR2 are SGHRS and YFSETQ. CDR3 length equals 13 residues. CDR3 loop: CASSLATGVEQYF.

The J gene is TRBJ1-2, the V gene TRBV7-6. The CDR3 runs to 13 residues. Germline V gene sequence: CDR1 SGHVS, CDR2 FNYEAQ. The chain's CDR3 is CASSQQSTYGYTF.

The J gene is TRBJ2-7, the V gene TRBV20-1. Germline assignment: CDR1 DFQATT and CDR2 SNEGSKA (reference sequence). The CDR3 contains 12 residues. This CDR3 is CSAREQLSEQYF.

The chain couples TRBV12-3 or TRBV12-4 to TRBJ2-2; TCRdb names TRBD1, which stays unverified in the absence of DNA. CDR3 length equals 18 residues. Here the CDR3 reads CASSLRHGKGPNTGELFF.

The V gene is TRBV28, the J gene TRBJ2-7. Germline CDR1 MDHEN, CDR2 SYDVKM. The length of the CDR3 is 14 residues. This CDR3 is CASSFRIDMYEQYF.

The genes are TRBV16 and TRBJ2-2; TCRdb names TRBD1, which stays unverified in the absence of DNA. The length of the CDR3 is 15 residues. CDR1 and CDR2 (germline): KGHSY, FQNENV. The CDR3 is CASSRMTGGTGELFF.